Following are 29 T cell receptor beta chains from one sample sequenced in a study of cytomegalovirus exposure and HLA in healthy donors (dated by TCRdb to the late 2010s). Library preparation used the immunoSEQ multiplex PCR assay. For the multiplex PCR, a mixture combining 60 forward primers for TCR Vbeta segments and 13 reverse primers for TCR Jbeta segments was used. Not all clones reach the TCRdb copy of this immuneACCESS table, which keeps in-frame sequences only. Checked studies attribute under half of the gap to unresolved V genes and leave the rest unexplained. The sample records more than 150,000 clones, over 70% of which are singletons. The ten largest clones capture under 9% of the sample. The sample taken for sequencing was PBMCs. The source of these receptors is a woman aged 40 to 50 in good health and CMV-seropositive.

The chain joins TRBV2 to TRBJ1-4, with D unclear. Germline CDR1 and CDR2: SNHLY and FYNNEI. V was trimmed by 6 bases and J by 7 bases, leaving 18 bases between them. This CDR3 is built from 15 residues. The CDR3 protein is CASSGSSSDGEKLFF. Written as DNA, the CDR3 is TGTGCCAGCAGCGGGAGCTCCAGCGACGGTGAAAAACTGTTTTTT.

In nucleotides, the CDR3 is TGTGCCAGCTCAAGCCTTTACGGACACCCCCAAGAGACCCAGTACTTC. Its translation: CASSSLYGHPQETQYF. The chain uses TRBV18 and TRBJ2-5; a weak D match, TRBD1 (5 bases). Trimming shortened V by 5 bases and J by 1 base, and 17 bases separated the two germline ends. CDR3 size: 16 residues. From germline, CDR1 is KGHSH and CDR2 LQKENI.

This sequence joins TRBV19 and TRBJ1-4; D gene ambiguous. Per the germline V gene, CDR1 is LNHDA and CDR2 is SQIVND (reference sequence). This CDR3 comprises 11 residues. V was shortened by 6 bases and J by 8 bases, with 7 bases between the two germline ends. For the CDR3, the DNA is TGTGCCAGTAGAATCGGGGAAAAACTGTTTTTT. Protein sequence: CASRIGEKLFF.

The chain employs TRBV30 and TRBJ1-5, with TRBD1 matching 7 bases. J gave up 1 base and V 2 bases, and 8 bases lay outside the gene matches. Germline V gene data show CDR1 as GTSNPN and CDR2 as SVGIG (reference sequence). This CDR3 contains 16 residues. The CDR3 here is CAWSRETGRSNQPQHF. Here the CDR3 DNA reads TGTGCCTGGAGTCGGGAGACAGGGAGAAGCAATCAGCCCCAGCATTTT.

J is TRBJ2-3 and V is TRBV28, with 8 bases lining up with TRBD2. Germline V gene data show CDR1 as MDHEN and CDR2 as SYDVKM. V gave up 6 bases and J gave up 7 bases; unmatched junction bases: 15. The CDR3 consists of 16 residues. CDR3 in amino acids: CASRAPRGGRANTQYF. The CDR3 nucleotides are TGTGCCAGCAGGGCACCTCGGGGGGGCCGGGCCAATACGCAGTATTTT. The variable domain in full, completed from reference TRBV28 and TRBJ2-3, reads DVKVTQSSRYLVKRTGEKVFLECVQDMDHENMFWYRQDPGLGLRLIYFSYDVKMKEKGDIPEGYSVSREKKERFSLILESASTNQTSMYLCASRAPRGGRANTQYFGPGTRLTVL.

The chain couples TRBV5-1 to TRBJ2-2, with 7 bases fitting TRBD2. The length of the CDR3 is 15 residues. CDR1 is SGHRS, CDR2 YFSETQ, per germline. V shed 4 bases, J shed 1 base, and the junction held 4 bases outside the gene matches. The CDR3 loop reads CASSPGTMNTGELFF. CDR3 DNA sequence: TGCGCCAGCAGCCCCGGGACTATGAACACCGGGGAGCTGTTTTTT.

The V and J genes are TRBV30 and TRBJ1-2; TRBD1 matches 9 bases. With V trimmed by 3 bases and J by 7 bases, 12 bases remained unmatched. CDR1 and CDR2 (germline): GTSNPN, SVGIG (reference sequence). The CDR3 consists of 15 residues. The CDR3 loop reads CAWRDLWDRAVGYTF. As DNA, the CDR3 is TGTGCCTGGAGGGACCTTTGGGACAGGGCTGTTGGCTACACCTTC.

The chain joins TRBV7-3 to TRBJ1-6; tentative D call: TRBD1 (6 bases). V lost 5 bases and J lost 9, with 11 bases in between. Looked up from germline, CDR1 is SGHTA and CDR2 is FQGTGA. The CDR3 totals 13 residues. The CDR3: CASSVLRGSPLHF. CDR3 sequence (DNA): TGTGCCAGCAGCGTACTCAGGGGTTCACCCCTCCACTTT.

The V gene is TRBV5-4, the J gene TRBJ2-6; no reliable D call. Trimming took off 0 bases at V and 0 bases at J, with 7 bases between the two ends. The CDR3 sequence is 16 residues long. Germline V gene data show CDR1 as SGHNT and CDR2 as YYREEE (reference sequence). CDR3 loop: CASSLARSSGANVLTF. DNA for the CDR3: TGTGCCAGCAGCTTGGCCCGGAGCTCTGGGGCCAACGTCCTGACTTTC. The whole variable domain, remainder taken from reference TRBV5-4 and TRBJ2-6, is ETGVTQSPTHLIKTRGQQVTLRCSSQSGHNTVSWYQQALGQGPQFIFQYYREEENGRGNFPPRFSGLQFPNYSSELNVNALELDDSALYLCASSLARSSGANVLTFGAGSRLTVL.

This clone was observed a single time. The CDR3 protein is CAWSVLGAVEAFF. The DNA of the CDR3 is TGTGCCTGGAGTGTACTTGGGGCGGTTGAAGCTTTCTTT. This rearrangement joins TRBV30 to TRBJ1-1; TRBD1 is a possible D gene (5 bases). The ends were cut back, 0 bases at V and 7 bases at J, with 12 bases in the middle. This CDR3 is 13 amino acids long. The germline CDR1 and CDR2 sequences are GTSNPN and SVGIG (reference sequence).

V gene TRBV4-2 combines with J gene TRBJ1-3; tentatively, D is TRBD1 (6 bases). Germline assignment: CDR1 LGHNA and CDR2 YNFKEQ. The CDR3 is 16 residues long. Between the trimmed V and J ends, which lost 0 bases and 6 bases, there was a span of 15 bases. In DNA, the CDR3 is TGTGCCAGCAGCCAAGATCGGAGAGGGGGGGAAAACACCATATATTTT. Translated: CASSQDRRGGENTIYF.

The CDR3 nucleotides are TGTGCCAGCAGTGGAGGAAGGTCGCGAGCAACTAATGAAAAACTGTTTTTT. Translation gives CASSGGRSRATNEKLFF. The J gene is TRBJ1-4, the V gene TRBV2; D not certain. Trimming cost V 4 bases and J 0 bases, with 15 bases left between them. In germline, CDR1 is SNHLY, CDR2 FYNNEI. The CDR3 length is 17 residues. Complete variable domain (other parts from reference TRBV2 and TRBJ1-4): EPEVTQTPSHQVTQMGQEVILRCVPISNHLYFYWYRQILGQKVEFLVSFYNNEISEKSEIFDDQFSVERPDGSNFTLKIRSTKLEDSAMYFCASSGGRSRATNEKLFFGSGTQLSVL.

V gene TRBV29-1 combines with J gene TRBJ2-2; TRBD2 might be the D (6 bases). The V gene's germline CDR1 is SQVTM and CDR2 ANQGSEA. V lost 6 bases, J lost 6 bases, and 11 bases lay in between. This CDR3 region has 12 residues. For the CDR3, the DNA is TGCAGCGTCGGGAGAGGGTCCGGGGAGCTGTTTTTT. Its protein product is CSVGRGSGELFF.

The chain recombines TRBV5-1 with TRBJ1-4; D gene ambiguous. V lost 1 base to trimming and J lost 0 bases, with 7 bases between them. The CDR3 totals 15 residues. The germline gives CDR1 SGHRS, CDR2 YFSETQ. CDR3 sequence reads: CASSLSGATNEKLFF. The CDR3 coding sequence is TGCGCCAGCAGCTTGTCGGGAGCAACTAATGAAAAACTGTTTTTT. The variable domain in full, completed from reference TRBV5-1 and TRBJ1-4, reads KAGVTQTPRYLIKTRGQQVTLSCSPISGHRSVSWYQQTPGQGLQFLFEYFSETQRNKGNFPGRFSGRQFSNSRSEMNVSTLELGDSALYLCASSLSGATNEKLFFGSGTQLSVL.

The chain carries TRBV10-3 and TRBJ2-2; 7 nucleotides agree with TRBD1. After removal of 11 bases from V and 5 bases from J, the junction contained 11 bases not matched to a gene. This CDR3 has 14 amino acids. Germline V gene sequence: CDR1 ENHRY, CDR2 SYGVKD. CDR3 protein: CAAETGFGTGELFF. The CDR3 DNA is TGTGCCGCTGAGACAGGGTTCGGGACCGGGGAGCTGTTTTTT.

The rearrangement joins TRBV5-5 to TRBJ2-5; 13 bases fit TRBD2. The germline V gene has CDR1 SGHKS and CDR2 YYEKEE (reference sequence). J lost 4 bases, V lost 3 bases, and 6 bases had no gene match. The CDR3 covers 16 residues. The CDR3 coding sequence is TGTGCCAGCAGCTCGACTAGCGGGGGGATGGGAGAGACCCAGTACTTC. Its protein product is CASSSTSGGMGETQYF.

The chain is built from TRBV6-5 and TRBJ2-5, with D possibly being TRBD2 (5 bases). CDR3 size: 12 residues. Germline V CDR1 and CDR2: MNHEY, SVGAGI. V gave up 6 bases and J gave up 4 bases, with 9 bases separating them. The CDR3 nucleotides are TGTGCCAGCAGGAGGGATCGAGAGACCCAGTACTTC. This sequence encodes CASRRDRETQYF.

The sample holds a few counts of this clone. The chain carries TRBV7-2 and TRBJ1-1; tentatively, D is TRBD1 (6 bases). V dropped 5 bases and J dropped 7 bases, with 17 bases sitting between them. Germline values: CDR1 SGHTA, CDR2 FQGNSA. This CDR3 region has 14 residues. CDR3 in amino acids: CASSQSAGVVEAFF. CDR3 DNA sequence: TGTGCCAGCAGCCAGTCGGCAGGGGTGGTTGAAGCTTTCTTT.

This CDR3 reads CASSEAREQYF. In DNA, the CDR3 is TGTGCCAGCAGTGAAGCGCGCGAGCAGTACTTC. The genes are TRBV6-1 and TRBJ2-7; D is unclear. The CDR3 sequence is 11 residues long. Germline lookup yields CDR1 MNHNS and CDR2 SASEGT. Trimming pared 0 bases from V and 6 bases from J, leaving 3 bases between.

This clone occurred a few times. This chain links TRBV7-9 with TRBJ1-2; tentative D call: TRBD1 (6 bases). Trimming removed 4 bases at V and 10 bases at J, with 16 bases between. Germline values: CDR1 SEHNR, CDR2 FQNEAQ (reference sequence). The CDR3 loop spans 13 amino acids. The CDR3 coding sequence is TGTGCCAGCAGCTCACCCACAGGGTCCGACTACACCTTC. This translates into CASSSPTGSDYTF.

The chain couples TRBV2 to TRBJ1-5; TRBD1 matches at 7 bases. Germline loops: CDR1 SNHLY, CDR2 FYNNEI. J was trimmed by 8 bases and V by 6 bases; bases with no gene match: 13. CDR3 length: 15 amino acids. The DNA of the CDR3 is TGTGCCAGCAGGAAAGACAGGGCGGGGGGGGAGCCCCAGCATTTT. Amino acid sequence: CASRKDRAGGEPQHF. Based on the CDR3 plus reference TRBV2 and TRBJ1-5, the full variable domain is EPEVTQTPSHQVTQMGQEVILRCVPISNHLYFYWYRQILGQKVEFLVSFYNNEISEKSEIFDDQFSVERPDGSNFTLKIRSTKLEDSAMYFCASRKDRAGGEPQHFGDGTRLSIL.

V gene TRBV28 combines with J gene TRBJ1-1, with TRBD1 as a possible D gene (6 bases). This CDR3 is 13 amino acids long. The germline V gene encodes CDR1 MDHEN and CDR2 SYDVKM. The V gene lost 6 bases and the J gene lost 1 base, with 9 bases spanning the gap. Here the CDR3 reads CASRSTGNTEAFF. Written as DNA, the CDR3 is TGTGCCAGCAGGTCGACAGGGAACACTGAAGCTTTCTTT.

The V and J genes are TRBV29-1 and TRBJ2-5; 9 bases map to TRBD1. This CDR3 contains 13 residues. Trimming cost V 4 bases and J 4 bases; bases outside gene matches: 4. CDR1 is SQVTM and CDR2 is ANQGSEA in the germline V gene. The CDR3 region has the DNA TGCAGCGTTGCTGGGACAGGGTCAGAGACCCAGTACTTC. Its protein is CSVAGTGSETQYF.

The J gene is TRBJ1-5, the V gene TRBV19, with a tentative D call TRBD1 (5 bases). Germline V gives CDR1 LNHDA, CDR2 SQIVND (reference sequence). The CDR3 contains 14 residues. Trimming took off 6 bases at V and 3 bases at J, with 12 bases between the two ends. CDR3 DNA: TGTGCCAGTAGAGTGGGGGAGGTCAATCAGCCCCAGCATTTT. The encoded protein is CASRVGEVNQPQHF.

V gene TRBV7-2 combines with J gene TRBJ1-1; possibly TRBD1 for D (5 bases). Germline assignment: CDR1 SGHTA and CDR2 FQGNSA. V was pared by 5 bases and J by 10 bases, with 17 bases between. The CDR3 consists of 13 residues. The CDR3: CASSPVLVGAAFF. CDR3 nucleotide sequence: TGTGCCAGCAGCCCAGTGTTGGTAGGGGCAGCTTTCTTT.

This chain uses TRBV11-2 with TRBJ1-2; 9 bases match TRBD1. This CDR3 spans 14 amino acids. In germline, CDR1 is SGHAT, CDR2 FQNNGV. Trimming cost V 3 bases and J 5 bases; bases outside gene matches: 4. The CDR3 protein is CASSFGTGKYGYTF. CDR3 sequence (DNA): TGTGCCAGCAGCTTTGGGACAGGGAAGTATGGCTACACCTTC. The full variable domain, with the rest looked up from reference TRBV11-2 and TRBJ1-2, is EAGVAQSPRYKIIEKRQSVAFWCNPISGHATLYWYQQILGQGPKLLIQFQNNGVVDDSQLPKDRFSAERLKGVDSTLKIQPAKLEDSAVYLCASSFGTGKYGYTFGSGTRLTVV.

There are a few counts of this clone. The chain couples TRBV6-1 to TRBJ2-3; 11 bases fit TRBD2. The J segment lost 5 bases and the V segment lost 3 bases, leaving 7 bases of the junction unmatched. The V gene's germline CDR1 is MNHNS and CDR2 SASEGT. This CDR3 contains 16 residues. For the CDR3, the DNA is TGTGCCAGCAGTGACCTAGCGGGGGGTCGAGGAGATACGCAGTATTTT. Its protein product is CASSDLAGGRGDTQYF.

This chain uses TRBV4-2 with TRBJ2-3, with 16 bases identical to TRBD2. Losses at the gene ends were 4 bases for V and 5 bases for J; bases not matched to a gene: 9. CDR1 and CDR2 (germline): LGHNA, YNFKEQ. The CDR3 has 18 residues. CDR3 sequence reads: CASSRGTSGGAWLDTQYF. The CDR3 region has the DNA TGTGCCAGCAGCCGCGGGACTAGCGGGGGGGCCTGGTTAGATACGCAGTATTTT.

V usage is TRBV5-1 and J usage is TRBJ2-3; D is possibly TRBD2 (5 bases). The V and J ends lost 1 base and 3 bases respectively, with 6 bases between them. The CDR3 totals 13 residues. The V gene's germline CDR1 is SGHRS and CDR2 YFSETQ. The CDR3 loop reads CASSLTGTDTQYF. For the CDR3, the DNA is TGCGCCAGCAGCTTGACGGGGACAGATACGCAGTATTTT.